The present T cell receptor beta chain was sequenced within a study of blood T cell repertoires in COVID-19 (dated by TCRdb to about 2020). About the full investigation: Samples covering the acute and convalescent phases of COVID-19 were provided by collaborators in the United States, Italy and Spain. The prospective study material was composed of cDNA or gDNA derived from T cells, B-cell-depleted T cells, or PBMCs. Deeply sampled blood TCRbeta repertoires from subjects exposed to, actively infected with, or recovered from COVID-19 were included in the dataset. The repertoires were released in a freely available public database intended as a resource for research on the immune response to SARS-CoV-2. The samples were drawn from the first 160 participants of the ongoing ImmuneRACE study and from 950 to 1,500 subjects provided by 6 global collaborators. Sample metadata almost always included a de-identified subject ID, COVID-19 status, age in years and sex. Where available, HLA class I and class II types were obtained from metadata supplied by the sample provider rather than from assay-based typing.

The CDR3 has 17 amino acids, counting the end cysteine and phenylalanine. CDR3 DNA is the only sequence kept; it has 51 bases, read in frame from the first base. CDR1 MNHNS and CDR2 SASEGT were looked up in the germline V gene. V ends up 2 bases short and J 2 bases short, with an unmatched junction base count of 11. In the prospective study, participants were about 18 to 90 years old, resided in about two dozen geographic areas of the United States, and were enrolled through a virtual design. In the prospective study, cohorts were assigned on the basis of participant-reported clinical history obtained from a screening survey and a study questionnaire. Each participant in the prospective study had whole blood, serum and a nasopharyngeal or oropharyngeal swab collected by mobile phlebotomists. Prospective study participants could optionally give additional blood draws and questionnaires over an approximately two-month period. Before DNA extraction, prospective study blood samples were shipped either frozen or at room temperature.

As to this clone: The specificity of this receptor is unknown. Base qualities were left out, and no much larger clone turns up one base away.

Overall study results and their limits: How much clinical and demographic metadata was included differed by source and by participant, and the metadata was provided uncurated.

TCRbeta CDR3 regions were amplified from genomic DNA by means of the immunoSEQ Assay, a bias-controlled multiplex PCR. The paper's processing steps were these. Within the assay, amplification of reference gene primers was used to estimate how many nucleated cells each sample contained. To quantify the absolute abundance of each unique TCRbeta CDR3 rearrangement, sequence reads were collapsed and filtered. For each sample, productive Simpson clonality was calculated as the square root of Simpson's diversity index over productive rearrangements. TCRdb retrieved this table from immuneACCESS and kept in-frame rearrangements only. Not all clones are present; in checked studies, unresolved V genes account for under half, and no reason is known for the remainder. That table is the source of V, J and clone size, and D and trimming were worked out from the DNA. The sample table shows approximately 220,000 clones, and more than 75% are seen once. Approximately 7.4% of the sample is taken by the ten largest.

This sequence was found in a woman aged 40 to 49 with acute COVID-19. The receptor chain draws on TRBV6-1 and TRBJ2-7, and TRBD1 matches 8 of the central bases. Input material: PBMCs or T cells enriched from blood (not recorded which). The CDR3 is CASSEFLMGQAPYEQYF. The sequence in DNA is TGTGCCAGCAGTGAATTTCTAATGGGACAGGCCCCCTACGAGCAGTACTTC.